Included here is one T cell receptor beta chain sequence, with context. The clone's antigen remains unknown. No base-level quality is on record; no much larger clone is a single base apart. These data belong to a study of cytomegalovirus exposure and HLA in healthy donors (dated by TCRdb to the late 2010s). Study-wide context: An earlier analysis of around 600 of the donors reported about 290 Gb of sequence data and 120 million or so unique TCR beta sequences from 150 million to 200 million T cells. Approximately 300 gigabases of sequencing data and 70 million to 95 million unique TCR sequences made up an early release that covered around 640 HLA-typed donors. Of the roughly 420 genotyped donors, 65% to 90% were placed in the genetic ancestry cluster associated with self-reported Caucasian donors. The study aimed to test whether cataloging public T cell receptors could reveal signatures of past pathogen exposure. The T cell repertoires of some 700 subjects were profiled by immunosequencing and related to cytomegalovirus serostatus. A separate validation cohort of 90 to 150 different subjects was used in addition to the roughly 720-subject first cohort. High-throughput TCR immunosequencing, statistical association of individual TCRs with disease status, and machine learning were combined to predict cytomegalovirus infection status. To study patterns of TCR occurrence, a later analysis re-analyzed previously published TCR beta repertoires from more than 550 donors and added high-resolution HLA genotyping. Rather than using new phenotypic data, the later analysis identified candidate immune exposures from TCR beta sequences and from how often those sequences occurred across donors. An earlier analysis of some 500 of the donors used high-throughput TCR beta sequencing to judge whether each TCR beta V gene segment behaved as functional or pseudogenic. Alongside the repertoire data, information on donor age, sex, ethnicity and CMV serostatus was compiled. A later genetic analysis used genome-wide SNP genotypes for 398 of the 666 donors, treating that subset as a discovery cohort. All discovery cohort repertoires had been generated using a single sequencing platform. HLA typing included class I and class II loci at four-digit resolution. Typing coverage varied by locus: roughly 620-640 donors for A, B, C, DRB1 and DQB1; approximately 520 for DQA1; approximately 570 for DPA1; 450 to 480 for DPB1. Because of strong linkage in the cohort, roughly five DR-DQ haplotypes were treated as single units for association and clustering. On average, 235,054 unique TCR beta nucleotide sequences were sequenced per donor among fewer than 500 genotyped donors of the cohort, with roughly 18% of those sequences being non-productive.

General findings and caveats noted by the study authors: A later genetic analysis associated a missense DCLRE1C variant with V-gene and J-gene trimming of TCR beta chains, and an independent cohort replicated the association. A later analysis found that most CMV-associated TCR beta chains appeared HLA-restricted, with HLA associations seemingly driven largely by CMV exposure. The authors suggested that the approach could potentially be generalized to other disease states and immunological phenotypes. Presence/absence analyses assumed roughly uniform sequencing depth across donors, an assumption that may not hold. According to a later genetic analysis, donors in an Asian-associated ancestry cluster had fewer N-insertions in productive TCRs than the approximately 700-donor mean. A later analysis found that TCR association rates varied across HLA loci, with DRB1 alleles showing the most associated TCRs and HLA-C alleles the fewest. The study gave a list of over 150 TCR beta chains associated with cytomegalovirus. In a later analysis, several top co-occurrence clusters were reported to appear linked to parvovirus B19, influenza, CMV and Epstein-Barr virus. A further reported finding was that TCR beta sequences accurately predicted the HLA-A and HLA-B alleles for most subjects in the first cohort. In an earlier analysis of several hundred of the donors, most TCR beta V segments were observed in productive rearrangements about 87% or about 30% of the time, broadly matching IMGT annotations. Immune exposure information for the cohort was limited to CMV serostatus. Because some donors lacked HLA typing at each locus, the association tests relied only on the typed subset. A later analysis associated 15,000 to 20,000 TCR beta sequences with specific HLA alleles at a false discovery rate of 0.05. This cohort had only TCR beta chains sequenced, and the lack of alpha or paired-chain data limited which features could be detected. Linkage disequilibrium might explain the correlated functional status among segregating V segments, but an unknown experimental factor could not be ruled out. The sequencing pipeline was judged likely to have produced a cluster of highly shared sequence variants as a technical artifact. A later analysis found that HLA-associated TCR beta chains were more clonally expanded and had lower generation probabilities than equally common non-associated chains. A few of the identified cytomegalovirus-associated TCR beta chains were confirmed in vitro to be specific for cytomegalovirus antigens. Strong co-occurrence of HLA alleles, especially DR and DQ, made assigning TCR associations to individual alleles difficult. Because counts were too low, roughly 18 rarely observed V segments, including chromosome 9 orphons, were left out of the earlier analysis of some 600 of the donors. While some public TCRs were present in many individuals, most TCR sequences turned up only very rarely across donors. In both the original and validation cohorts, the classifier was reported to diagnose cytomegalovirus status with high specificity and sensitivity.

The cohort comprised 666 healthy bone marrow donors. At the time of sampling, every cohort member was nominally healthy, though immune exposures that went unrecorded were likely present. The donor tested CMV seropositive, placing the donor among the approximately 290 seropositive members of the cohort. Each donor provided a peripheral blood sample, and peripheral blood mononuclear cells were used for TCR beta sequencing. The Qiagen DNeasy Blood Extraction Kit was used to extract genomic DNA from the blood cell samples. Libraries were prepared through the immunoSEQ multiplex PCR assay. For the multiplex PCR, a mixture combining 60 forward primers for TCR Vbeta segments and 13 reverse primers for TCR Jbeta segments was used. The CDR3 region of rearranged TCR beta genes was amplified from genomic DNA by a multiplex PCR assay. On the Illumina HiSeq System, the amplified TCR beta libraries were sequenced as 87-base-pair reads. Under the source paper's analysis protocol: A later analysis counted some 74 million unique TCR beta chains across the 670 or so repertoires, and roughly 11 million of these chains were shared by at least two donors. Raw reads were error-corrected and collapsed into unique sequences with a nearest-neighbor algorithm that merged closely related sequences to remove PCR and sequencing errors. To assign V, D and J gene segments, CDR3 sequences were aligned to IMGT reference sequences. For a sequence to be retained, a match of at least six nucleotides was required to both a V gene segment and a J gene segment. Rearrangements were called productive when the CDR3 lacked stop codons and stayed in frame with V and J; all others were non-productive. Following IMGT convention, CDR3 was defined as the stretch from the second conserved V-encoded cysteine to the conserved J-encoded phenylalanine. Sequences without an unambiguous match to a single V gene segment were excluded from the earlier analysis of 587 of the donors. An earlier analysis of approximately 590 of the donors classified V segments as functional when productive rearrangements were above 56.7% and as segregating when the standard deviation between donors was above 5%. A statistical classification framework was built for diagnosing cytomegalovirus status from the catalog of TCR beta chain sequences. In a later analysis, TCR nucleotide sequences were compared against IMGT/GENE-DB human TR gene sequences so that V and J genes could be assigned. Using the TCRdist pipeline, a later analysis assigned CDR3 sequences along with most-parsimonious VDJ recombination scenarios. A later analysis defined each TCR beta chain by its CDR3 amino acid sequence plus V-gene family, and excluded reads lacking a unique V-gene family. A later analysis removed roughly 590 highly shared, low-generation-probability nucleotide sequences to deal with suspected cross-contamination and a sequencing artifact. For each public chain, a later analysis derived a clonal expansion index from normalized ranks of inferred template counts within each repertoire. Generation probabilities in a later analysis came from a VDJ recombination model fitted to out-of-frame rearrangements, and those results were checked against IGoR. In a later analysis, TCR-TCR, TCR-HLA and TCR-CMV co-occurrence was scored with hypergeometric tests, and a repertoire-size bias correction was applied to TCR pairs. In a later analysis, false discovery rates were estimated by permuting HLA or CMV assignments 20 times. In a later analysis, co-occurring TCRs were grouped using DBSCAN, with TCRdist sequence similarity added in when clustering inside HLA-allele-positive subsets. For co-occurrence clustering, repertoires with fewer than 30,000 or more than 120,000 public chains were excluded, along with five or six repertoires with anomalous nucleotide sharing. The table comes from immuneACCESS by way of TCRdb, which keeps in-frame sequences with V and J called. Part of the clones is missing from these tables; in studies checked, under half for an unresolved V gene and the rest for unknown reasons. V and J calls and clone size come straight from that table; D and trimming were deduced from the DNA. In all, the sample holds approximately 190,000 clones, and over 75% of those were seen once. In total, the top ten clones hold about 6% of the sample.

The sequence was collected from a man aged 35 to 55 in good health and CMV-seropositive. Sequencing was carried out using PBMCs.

The sequence in DNA is TGTGCCAGCAGCCTTACAGATACGCAGTATTTT. It translates as CASSLTDTQYF. The chain is encoded by TRBV5-4 joined to TRBJ2-3; the D gene remains uncertain. The germline V gene (reference sequence) gives CDR1 as SGHNT and CDR2 as YYREEE. The CDR3, from cysteine to phenylalanine, totals 11 residues. CDR3 DNA is the only sequence kept; it has 33 bases, read in frame from the first base. V is clipped by 4 bases and J by 3 bases, and the sequence between their germline boundaries is 3 bases long.